This T cell receptor (beta chain) was found in a study of blood T cell repertoires in COVID-19. Study-wide context: The United States, Italy and Spain supplied acute and convalescent COVID-19 samples. Nucleic acid was either cDNA or gDNA, and it came from T cells, B-cell-depleted T cells, or PBMCs.

The CDR3 has 13 amino acids. V lost 4 bases, J lost 12 bases, and 16 bases lay in between. Study processing details: Amplification from reference gene primers served as the basis for estimated nucleated cell counts. Assay used: immunoSEQ multiplex PCR; TCRdb lists only in-frame clones, some missing. V and J calls and clone size come straight from that table; D and trimming were deduced from the DNA. The data contain roughly 120,000 clones, around four fifths of them seen just once; the ten biggest clones take up approximately 8.1%. V is TRBV12-3 or TRBV12-4 and J is TRBJ1-5; possible D gene TRBD1, 6 bases. The receptor was derived from a woman aged 40 to 49 with acute or convalescent COVID-19. Material for sequencing was peripheral blood. CDR3 bases: TGTGCCAGCAGTTACGCAGGGGACCGGGGCCAGCATTTT. It yields the protein CASSYAGDRGQHF.